What follows are 6 T cell receptor beta chains derived from one specimen sequenced in a study of blood T cell repertoires in COVID-19 (dated by TCRdb to the early 2020s). Library prep was done by the immunoSEQ multiplex PCR assay. The clones in this table, taken by TCRdb from immuneACCESS, are in-frame only. Not every clone is retained; where verified, under half of the shortfall comes from an unresolved V gene, and the cause of the rest is unknown. This sample is represented by hundreds of thousands of clones; around 84% of them were singletons. The leading ten clones occupy roughly 4% of the sample. The sample comprised PBMCs or T cells enriched from blood (not recorded which). These receptors all come from a man aged 25 to 45 with acute COVID-19.

The V call is TRBV7-8, the J call TRBJ2-7; D remains ambiguous. Deletions cut 1 base from V and 0 bases from J, with 10 bases between. Germline loops: CDR1 SGHVS, CDR2 FQNEAQ. This CDR3 is built from 15 residues. CDR3 DNA sequence: TGTGCCAGCAGCTTAGGCGTTGTTAGCTCCTACGAGCAGTACGTC. Its protein is CASSLGVVSSYEQYV.

On this clone itself: Sequence at one end of the junction differs from germline and may be a read error. This chain uses TRBV5-1 with TRBJ2-1; tentative D call: TRBD2 (6 bases). Germline CDR1 and CDR2: SGHRS and YFSETQ. The CDR3 sequence is 15 residues long. The chain's CDR3 is CASSLEGGAYNEQFF. The CDR3 coding sequence is TGTGCCAGCAGCTTGGAAGGCGGGGCCTACAATGAGCAGTTCTTC.

The gene calls are TRBV14 and TRBJ1-1; a possible D gene is TRBD1 (5 bases). The V and J ends lost 4 bases and 5 bases respectively, with 29 bases between them. The CDR3 is made up of 19 amino acids. Looked up from germline, CDR1 is SGHDN and CDR2 is FVKESK. CDR3 DNA sequence: TGTGCCAGCAGCCCGGGCCGGGTGGTCCCCGGCTCCCGGGGGACTGAAGCTTTCTTT. Translated, it gives CASSPGRVVPGSRGTEAFF.

The chain has TRBV27 and TRBJ1-6; 9 bases agree with TRBD1. Germline V lookup: CDR1 MNHEY, CDR2 SMNVEV (reference sequence). After removal of 5 bases from V and 8 bases from J, the junction contained 10 bases not matched to a gene. The length of the CDR3 is 16 residues. CDR3 protein: CASSVQGASRYSPLHF. DNA for the CDR3: TGTGCCAGCAGTGTACAGGGGGCAAGTCGCTATTCACCCCTCCACTTT.

This clone has a handful of counts. V gene TRBV18 combines with J gene TRBJ2-5, with D possibly TRBD2 on 6 matching bases. V was trimmed by 5 bases and J by 5 bases, leaving 12 bases between them. The CDR3 has 13 amino acids. Germline values: CDR1 KGHSH, CDR2 LQKENI. The CDR3 loop reads CASSEGGKETQYF. The DNA for the CDR3 is TGTGCCAGCTCAGAGGGCGGGAAGGAGACCCAGTACTTC.

The chain combines TRBV3-1 (or the pseudogene TRBV3-2) with TRBJ1-1; D is undetermined. Trimming stripped 2 bases from V and 5 bases from J, with 9 bases between. Germline CDR1 reads LGHDT; CDR2 reads YNNKEL (reference sequence). The CDR3 is 13 amino acids. CDR3 nucleotides: TGTGCCAGCAGCCAAAAAAGAGGGACTGAAGCTTTCTTT. Residues: CASSQKRGTEAFF.